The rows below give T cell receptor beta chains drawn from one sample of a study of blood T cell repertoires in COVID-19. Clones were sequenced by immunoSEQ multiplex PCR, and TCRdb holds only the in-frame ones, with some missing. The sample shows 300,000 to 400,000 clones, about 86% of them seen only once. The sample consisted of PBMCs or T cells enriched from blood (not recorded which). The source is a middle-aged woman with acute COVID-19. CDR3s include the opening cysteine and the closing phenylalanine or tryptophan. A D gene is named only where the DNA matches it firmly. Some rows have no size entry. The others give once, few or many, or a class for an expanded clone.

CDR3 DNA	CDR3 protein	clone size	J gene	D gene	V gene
TGTGCCAGCAGCTTGGATCTAGCGGGGGGCGTTACTAGCACAGATACGCAGTATTTT	CASSLDLAGGVTSTDTQYF	.	TRBJ2-3	TRBD2	TRBV5-6
TGTGCCAGCAGCTTAAATCGAGCTGTTCCCCAGCATTTT	CASSLNRAVPQHF	few	TRBJ1-5	.	TRBV7-9
TGTGCCAGCTCACCAAACAGGGATCATGGCTACACCTTC	CASSPNRDHGYTF	few	TRBJ1-2	.	TRBV18
TGTGCCAGCAGCTACCGGGACTTCAACAGTCGTGAGACCCAGTACTTC	CASSYRDFNSRETQYF	.	TRBJ2-5	.	TRBV7-8
TGTGCCAGCAGCCCAGCAGGGACCGGGGAGCTGTTTTTT	CASSPAGTGELFF	.	TRBJ2-2	.	TRBV7-9
TGTGCCAGCAGCTTAGGTGGCAGAACCTACGAGCAGTACTTC	CASSLGGRTYEQYF	.	TRBJ2-7	.	TRBV7-2
TGTGCCAGCAGCTTAGCGCCGGGGGCCGGGGAGCTGTTTTTT	CASSLAPGAGELFF	.	TRBJ2-2	.	TRBV7-9
TGTGCCAGCAGTCTGGGGACAGGGGAAAAACTGTTTTTT	CASSLGTGEKLFF	.	TRBJ1-4	TRBD1	TRBV12-3/TRBV12-4
TGTGCCAGTAGTATTCGATCCGACAGGACCTATGGCTACACCTTC	CASSIRSDRTYGYTF	.	TRBJ1-2	.	TRBV19
TGTGCCAGCAGTTCCGGGGTTCGCACCGGGGAGCTGTTTTTT	CASSSGVRTGELFF	.	TRBJ2-2	.	TRBV6-2/TRBV6-3
TGTGCCATTTCGCGCCAGGGGGCACGCAATGAGCAGTTCTTC	CAISRQGARNEQFF	.	TRBJ2-1	TRBD1	TRBV11-2
TGTGCCAGCAGTGCAGCTCCTCCCCCCTCGGGGCAGTTCTTC	CASSAAPPPSGQFF	.	TRBJ2-1	.	TRBV2
TGTGCCAGCAGCCAGGGCCCCAAGACCTACGAGCAGTACTTC	CASSQGPKTYEQYF	once	TRBJ2-7	.	TRBV3-1/TRBV3-2